This T cell receptor beta chain emerged from a study of shared clonotypes between healthy human individuals. Study details: Per donor, three plates held CD4 naive cells, three held CD4 memory, two held CD8 naive and one held CD8 memory. Notes on the study in general: Compared with clonotypes that all four donors shared, non-shared clonotypes had lower generation probabilities.

Remarks on this clone: Antigen unknown.

Here immunoSEQ multiplex PCR was the method, and the copy in TCRdb shows in-frame clones only, minus some. In the table there are around 2.1 million clones, about 92% of which are singletons. In the naive CD8 group, cells lacked CD45RO and were positively selected for CCR7, so terminally differentiated effector memory CD45RA+ cells were left out. The CDR3 contains 15 residues. Between the trimmed V and J ends, which lost 2 bases and 3 bases, there was a span of 14 bases. Germline CDR1 MNHNS, CDR2 SASEGT. Sequences were obtained from naive CD8+ T cells from PBMCs. This TCR derives from a man aged 18 to 30 in good health. Some clones in this sample may be carry-over from other donors' samples. V is TRBV6-1 and J is TRBJ2-7; D call uncertain. The CDR3 loop reads CASSEIRGYFYEQYF. In nucleotides, the CDR3 is TGTGCCAGCAGTGAAATTAGAGGATATTTCTACGAGCAGTACTTC.